Presented here are 21 T cell receptor beta chains from one specimen sequenced in a study of T cells after yellow fever vaccination. TCRdb reanalysed the 5' RACE reads using MiXCR and keeps one entry per CDR3 protein. The sample records over 100,000 distinct CDR3 sequences, roughly 8.9% being singletons. Sequenced here: CD8+ T cells sorted from PBMCs, sampled 45 days after the yellow fever booster vaccination. The receptors were gathered from a man aged 30-40 years who received the YFV17D yellow fever vaccine.

On this clonotype itself: A much larger clone differs by one base, so this may be a read error. The rearrangement uses TRBV2 and TRBJ2-5, with TRBD2 matching 7 bases. CDR3 size: 12 residues. Germline CDR1 is SNHLY and CDR2 is FYNNEI. Trimming removed 7 bases from V and 7 bases from J; junction bases left unmatched: 6. In nucleotides, the CDR3 is TGTGCCAGCACTGACGGCGGGAGGACCCAGTACTTC. It encodes CASTDGGRTQYF.

This clonotype appeared a few times. V and J are TRBV9 and TRBJ2-7; D is possibly TRBD1 or TRBD2 (5 bases each). Germline V lookup: CDR1 SGDLS, CDR2 YYNGEE. V shed 3 bases and J shed 6 bases, with 16 bases lying between them. The CDR3 contains 14 residues. This CDR3 reads CASSASGRLSEQYF. DNA of the CDR3: TGTGCCAGCAGCGCCTCGGGACGTCTTTCCGAGCAGTACTTC.

This clonotype was recorded at least ten times. The CDR3 here is CASSTDREGTRAGEAFF. In DNA, the CDR3 is TGTGCCAGCAGCACTGACCGAGAGGGCACAAGGGCAGGGGAAGCTTTCTTT. The chain uses TRBV7-6 and TRBJ1-1; tentatively, D is TRBD1 (5 bases). Between the trimmed V and J ends, which lost 5 bases and 8 bases, there was a span of 27 bases. The CDR3 is 17 amino acids. Germline V lookup: CDR1 SGHVS, CDR2 FNYEAQ.

The rearrangement joins TRBV5-1 to TRBJ2-1, with 7 nucleotides matching TRBD1. CDR3 length: 15 amino acids. The germline V gene encodes CDR1 SGHRS and CDR2 YFSETQ. The ends lost 4 bases at V and 0 bases at J; junction bases unmatched: 4. CDR3 in DNA: TGCGCCAGCAGCGAAGGACAGGCCTCCTACAATGAGCAGTTCTTC. Protein product: CASSEGQASYNEQFF.

V and J are TRBV7-9 and TRBJ2-7; no reliable D call. From germline, CDR1 is SEHNR and CDR2 FQNEAQ (reference sequence). V lost 0 bases and J 6 bases, leaving 9 bases between the germline ends. CDR3 size: 13 residues. CDR3: CASSLAGFLEQYF. DNA for the CDR3: TGTGCCAGCAGCTTAGCTGGCTTCCTCGAGCAGTACTTC.

This clonotype was detected many times. The chain couples TRBV20-1 to TRBJ2-1, with D maybe TRBD1 (6 bases). The germline V gene has CDR1 DFQATT and CDR2 SNEGSKA (reference sequence). There are 18 residues in the CDR3. The V end lost 3 bases, the J end lost 2 bases, and 23 bases lay between the germline ends. CDR3 sequence (DNA): TGCAGTGCTAGCCCTGAGGCCGGGACAACTTTAACCTACAATGAGCAGTTCTTC. Translation: CSASPEAGTTLTYNEQFF.

Ten or more counts support this clonotype. V is TRBV4-3 and J is TRBJ2-1, with TRBD2 as a possible D gene (5 bases). Trimming took off 4 bases at V and 4 bases at J, with 23 bases between the two ends. The CDR3 is 18 amino acids. Germline values: CDR1 LGHNA, CDR2 YSLEER. CDR3 DNA: TGCGCCAGCAGCCCTCTCTTCGCGGGTCGATCGGGGTACAATGAGCAGTTCTTC. Protein: CASSPLFAGRSGYNEQFF.

This clonotype was picked up many times. The chain links TRBV29-1 to TRBJ2-2; the match to TRBD2 covers 9 bases. From germline, CDR1 is SQVTM and CDR2 ANQGSEA. V lost 0 bases to trimming and J lost 6 bases; unmatched junction nucleotides: 5. This CDR3 has 15 residues. The CDR3 bases are TGCAGCGTTGAAGATAATAGCGGGAGTGCCGGGGAGCTGTTTTTT. Translating gives CSVEDNSGSAGELFF.

This clonotype was found a few times. The chain combines TRBV2 with TRBJ2-3; no definite D call. Per germline, CDR1 SNHLY and CDR2 FYNNEI. This CDR3 has 13 amino acids. Trimming pared 10 bases from V and 4 bases from J, leaving 15 bases between. CDR3: CAIHIGQADTQYF. As DNA, the CDR3 is TGTGCCATCCACATAGGGCAGGCAGATACGCAGTATTTT. The full variable domain, its missing parts supplied by reference TRBV2 and TRBJ2-3, is EPEVTQTPSHQVTQMGQEVILRCVPISNHLYFYWYRQILGQKVEFLVSFYNNEISEKSEIFDDQFSVERPDGSNFTLKIRSTKLEDSAMYFCAIHIGQADTQYFGPGTRLTVL.

A few counts support this clonotype. This rearrangement joins TRBV28 to TRBJ2-3; D ambiguous. V was pared by 8 bases and J by 3 bases, with 18 bases between. Germline V gene lookup returns CDR1 MDHEN and CDR2 SYDVKM. The CDR3 loop spans 15 amino acids. The CDR3 region has the DNA TGTGCCAGCCTTCCTGGAGTCTTGCTGACAGATACGCAGTATTTT. Translated: CASLPGVLLTDTQYF.

This clonotype has more than one count but fewer than ten. The chain couples TRBV7-2 to TRBJ2-6; either TRBD1 or TRBD2 may supply D (5 bases each). CDR1 is SGHTA, CDR2 FQGNSA, per germline. Deletions cut 5 bases from V and 4 bases from J, with 12 bases between. This CDR3 has 15 residues. CDR3 coding DNA: TGTGCCAGCAGCCCAGAGGGGCTCGGGGCCAACGTCCTGACTTTC. This sequence encodes CASSPEGLGANVLTF.

This clonotype was observed at least ten times. In DNA form, the CDR3 reads TGCAGTGCTAATTCGGACAGGGACTACGAGCAGTACTTC. Translation gives CSANSDRDYEQYF. This sequence joins TRBV20-1 and TRBJ2-7; the match to TRBD1 covers 8 bases. The CDR3 has 13 amino acids. V lost 4 bases, J lost 3 bases, and 5 bases stayed unmatched. CDR1 and CDR2 from the germline V gene are DFQATT and SNEGSKA (reference sequence).

This clonotype came up a few times. The V call is TRBV15, the J call TRBJ2-1; D unclear. CDR1 LNHNV and CDR2 YYDKDF come from the germline V gene (reference sequence). CDR3 length: 12 amino acids. Trimming took off 6 bases at V and 6 bases at J, with 9 bases between the two ends. CDR3 protein: CATSPASNEQFF. The CDR3 coding sequence is TGTGCCACCAGTCCGGCATCCAATGAGCAGTTCTTC.

The chain is built from TRBV13 and TRBJ2-3, with 13 bases identical to TRBD2. The CDR3 totals 18 residues. Germline V gives CDR1 PRHDT, CDR2 FYEKMQ (reference sequence). The J segment lost 2 bases and the V segment lost 0 bases, leaving 5 bases of the junction unmatched. The CDR3 region is CASSLGRGLAGYTDTQYF. The CDR3 nucleotides read TGTGCCAGCAGCTTAGGCCGGGGACTAGCGGGGTACACAGATACGCAGTATTTT.

The sample holds many counts of this clonotype. The rearrangement joins TRBV7-2 to TRBJ2-7; D possibly uses TRBD1 or TRBD2 (6 bases each). The V end lost 4 bases, the J end lost 2 bases, and 18 bases lay between the germline ends. The CDR3 extends over 16 amino acids. CDR1 and CDR2 (germline): SGHTA, FQGNSA. The CDR3 spells CASSYYGGLRAYEQYF. The CDR3 coding sequence is TGTGCCAGCAGCTATTATGGGGGGCTGAGGGCCTACGAGCAGTACTTC. Together with reference TRBV7-2 and TRBJ2-7, the CDR3 gives the full variable domain: GAGVSQSPSNKVTEKGKDVELRCDPISGHTALYWYRQSLGQGLEFLIYFQGNSAPDKSGLPSDRFSAERTGGSVSTLTIQRTQQEDSAVYLCASSYYGGLRAYEQYFGPGTRLTVT.

The rearrangement uses TRBV7-9 and TRBJ2-7, with a possible D match to TRBD2 (6 bases). Germline V gene lookup returns CDR1 SEHNR and CDR2 FQNEAQ (reference sequence). CDR3 length: 13 amino acids. Trimming pared 5 bases from V and 6 bases from J, leaving 14 bases between. CDR3 region: CASSPSEAGEQYF. The DNA of the CDR3 is TGTGCCAGCAGCCCGTCCGAAGCGGGCGAGCAGTACTTC.

This clonotype has at least ten counts. The chain is built from TRBV7-6 and TRBJ1-1, with D hard to call. The V and J ends lost 1 base and 3 bases respectively, with 6 bases between them. The germline V gene encodes CDR1 SGHVS and CDR2 FNYEAQ. The CDR3 is 13 amino acids. The DNA of the CDR3 is TGTGCCAGCAGCTTAGGAATGGACACTGAAGCTTTCTTT. Its protein is CASSLGMDTEAFF.

A word on this clonotype: A much more abundant neighbour one base away suggests this may be a read error. The CDR3 DNA follows: TGTGCCAGCAGTGACGTGGGACAGGGGGACAAGCAGTACTTC. Translation gives CASSDVGQGDKQYF. This rearrangement joins TRBV2 to TRBJ2-7, with 11 bases aligning to TRBD1. The CDR3 loop spans 14 amino acids. Trimming took 3 bases from V and 8 from J; bases not matched to a gene: 6. Germline CDR1 reads SNHLY; CDR2 reads FYNNEI.

This clonotype was counted only a few times. The genes are TRBV6-1 and TRBJ2-3, with a tentative D call TRBD2 (6 bases). Germline loops: CDR1 MNHNS, CDR2 SASEGT. Trimming removed 8 bases from V and 6 bases from J, with 15 bases in between. The length of the CDR3 is 13 residues. CDR3 nucleotides: TGTGCCAGCCGCGGGGTCTTCAATGATACGCAGTATTTT. This gives the protein CASRGVFNDTQYF.

This clonotype was counted many times. The J gene is TRBJ1-1, the V gene TRBV27; 7 bases fit TRBD1. The CDR3 covers 13 residues. With 7 bases clipped from V and 7 bases from J, the junction kept 9 bases outside the gene matches. Germline CDR1 MNHEY, CDR2 SMNVEV (reference sequence). This CDR3 reads CASIGGGWGEAFF. Here the CDR3 DNA reads TGTGCCAGCATCGGAGGGGGCTGGGGTGAAGCTTTCTTT.

This clonotype was counted between two and nine times. The V and J genes are TRBV4-3 and TRBJ2-1; 11 nucleotides agree with TRBD2. This CDR3 region has 17 residues. The germline gives CDR1 LGHNA, CDR2 YSLEER. The V segment lost 0 bases and the J segment 6 bases; nucleotides outside the gene matches: 7. The CDR3 here is CASSQDILAGDGNEQFF. The CDR3 DNA sequence: TGCGCCAGCAGCCAAGATATACTAGCGGGAGACGGCAATGAGCAGTTCTTC.